These 23 T cell receptor beta chains were all obtained from the same sample, sequenced in a study of blood T cells in healthy people across ages (dated by TCRdb to between 2015 and 2017). The library was prepared using 5' RACE. The listed sequencing device is Illumina HiSeq 2500. A second PCR of about 6 to 12 cycles was run with a J-beta primer mix and a sample-barcoded 5' primer. TCRdb applied fastp at Q25 and MiXCR to the public reads, then kept only in-frame beta chains. Each CDR3 protein appears once, grouped with its most common genes and DNA. The sample table shows 1.2 million to 1.5 million distinct CDR3 sequences, and approximately 59% are seen once. 5% to 7% of the sample belongs to the ten largest clones. The sequencing sample was made of blood. Source of these receptors: a young man in good health.

CDR3 protein: CASSSLLGTNEKLFF. The DNA of the CDR3 is TGTGCCAGCAGCTCCCTCTTGGGAACTAATGAAAAACTGTTTTTT. The chain uses TRBV12-3 or TRBV12-4 and TRBJ1-4, with D unresolved. V dropped 6 bases and J dropped 1 base, with 12 bases sitting between them. The CDR3 spans 15 residues.

The chain employs TRBV20-1 and TRBJ2-1; a weak D match, TRBD1 (6 bases). The J call may be wrong; the DNA end is better matched by TRBJ2-7. CDR3 length: 13 residues. Germline V gene sequence: CDR1 DFQATT, CDR2 SNEGSKA (reference sequence). In DNA, the CDR3 is TGCAGTGCAGGACAGAATGGCCGCTACGAGCAGTACTTC. Translation: CSAGQNGRYEQYF.

The rearrangement joins TRBV11-2 to TRBJ2-4; no clear D gene. The J call may not be correct, given that the DNA end is closer to TRBJ2-7. The CDR3 loop spans 15 amino acids. Germline V gives CDR1 SGHAT, CDR2 FQNNGV. The CDR3 DNA reads as TGTGCCAGCAGCTTAGCCCCGAACGGAATCCACGAGCAGTACTTC. Translated, it gives CASSLAPNGIHEQYF.

The count of this clonotype is one. V is TRBV28 and J is TRBJ1-2; 7 bases line up with TRBD1. CDR1 is MDHEN, CDR2 SYDVKM, per germline. The CDR3 extends over 15 amino acids. V shed 8 bases and J 8 bases; nucleotides not matched to a gene: 17. CDR3 residues: CASRPRDRYFEGYTF. Written as DNA, the CDR3 is TGTGCCAGCCGCCCCCGGGACAGATATTTTGAAGGCTACACCTTC.

This clonotype was seen more than once but under ten times. The chain has TRBV4-1 and TRBJ2-2, with D perhaps matching TRBD1 (6 bases). The CDR3 covers 16 residues. Per germline, CDR1 MGHRA and CDR2 YSYEKL. V was trimmed by 2 bases and J by 1 base, leaving 11 bases between them. The CDR3 loop is CASSQSLTGNTGELFF. The CDR3 DNA sequence: TGCGCCAGCAGCCAAAGCCTGACAGGGAACACCGGGGAGCTGTTTTTT.

This rearrangement joins TRBV12-5 to TRBJ2-7; 7 positions match TRBD2. The closer fit of TRBJ2-5 to the DNA end suggests the J call may be wrong. Germline V lookup: CDR1 LGHNT, CDR2 FRNRAP. The CDR3 is 13 amino acids. This CDR3 is CASSGRLLETQYF. For the CDR3, the DNA is TGTGCTAGTTCCGGGAGGCTGCTGGAGACCCAGTACTTC.

The chain couples TRBV11-2 to TRBJ2-4; 9 nucleotides align to TRBD1. The J call may not be correct, given that the DNA end is closer to TRBJ2-7. This CDR3 contains 14 residues. Looked up from germline, CDR1 is SGHAT and CDR2 is FQNNGV. CDR3 region: CASSPVGQGFEQYF. DNA for the CDR3: TGTGCCAGCAGCCCAGTGGGACAGGGATTCGAGCAGTACTTC.

The chain links TRBV10-2 to TRBJ2-7; tentative D call: TRBD1 (7 bases). Germline values: CDR1 WSHSY, CDR2 SAAADI. The CDR3 totals 15 residues. Trimming shortened V by 4 bases and J by 4 bases, and 17 bases separated the two germline ends. The CDR3 loop is CASSGGTASLYEQYF. DNA of the CDR3: TGCGCCAGCAGTGGCGGGACAGCGTCTCTATACGAGCAGTACTTC.

The genes are TRBV6-2 or TRBV6-3 and TRBJ1-2; possibly TRBD1 for D (6 bases). From germline, CDR1 is MNHEY and CDR2 SVGEGT. The CDR3 spans 13 residues. Deletions cut 2 bases from V and 4 bases from J, with 8 bases between. CDR3 region: CASSYQTGYGYTF. The CDR3 region has the DNA TGTGCCAGCAGTTACCAGACAGGCTATGGCTACACCTTC.

V usage is TRBV11-2 and J usage is TRBJ2-1; TRBD1 matches at 7 bases. Germline V CDR1 and CDR2: SGHAT, FQNNGV. V shed 8 bases and J 3 bases; nucleotides not matched to a gene: 10. CDR3 length equals 15 residues. The DNA for the CDR3 is TGTGCCAGCTCCTCACGGCGACAGGGCTACAATGAGCAGTTCTTC. It encodes CASSSRRQGYNEQFF.

The CDR3 reads CASSSPFDRPIYEQYF. CDR3 bases: TGTGCCAGCAGCTCCCCATTTGATCGACCCATTTACGAGCAGTACTTC. The chain carries TRBV7-2 and TRBJ2-7; D ambiguous. Per germline, CDR1 SGHTA and CDR2 FQGNSA. V shed 4 bases and J shed 4 bases, with 20 bases lying between them. CDR3 length equals 16 residues.

The chain is built from TRBV14 and TRBJ1-2; D is unresolved. The germline V gene has CDR1 SGHDN and CDR2 FVKESK. Between the trimmed V and J ends, which lost 1 base and 8 bases, there was a span of 11 bases. The CDR3 totals 13 residues. For the CDR3, the DNA is TGTGCCAGCAGCCAAGTCCATAACTTGGGCTACACCTTC. Translated, it gives CASSQVHNLGYTF.

The chain is built from TRBV20-1 and TRBJ1-2, with D perhaps TRBD1 (6 bases). V lost 3 bases to trimming and J lost 6 bases, with 20 bases between them. Per germline, CDR1 DFQATT and CDR2 SNEGSKA (reference sequence). The CDR3 is 15 amino acids. This CDR3 is CSAREGGGPVDGYTF. The CDR3 DNA is TGCAGTGCTAGGGAGGGGGGCGGACCCGTGGATGGCTACACCTTC.

V gene TRBV20-1 combines with J gene TRBJ2-5; D tentatively reads TRBD1 or TRBD2 (6 bases each). Germline lookup yields CDR1 DFQATT and CDR2 SNEGSKA (reference sequence). Trimming stripped 3 bases from V and 5 bases from J, with 25 bases between. There are 17 residues in the CDR3. In DNA, the CDR3 is TGCAGTGCTAGGGCTGGGTTACGGGGGCTCTGGGTGGAGACCCAGTACTTC. As protein: CSARAGLRGLWVETQYF.

The chain links TRBV5-1 to TRBJ2-3; 13 bases are shared with TRBD2. Per the germline V gene, CDR1 is SGHRS and CDR2 is YFSETQ. J was trimmed by 1 base and V by 4 bases; bases with no gene match: 12. The CDR3 is made up of 19 amino acids. CDR3 nucleotide sequence: TGCGCCAGCAGCCCCCGGACTAGCGGGAGTCCCGTCCGCACAGATACGCAGTATTTT. Residues: CASSPRTSGSPVRTDTQYF.

In its sample, this clonotype was seen a few times. The rearrangement links TRBV6-4 to TRBJ2-7; D uncertain. Germline values: CDR1 MRHNA, CDR2 SNTAGT. Trimming took off 6 bases at V and 2 bases at J, with 11 bases between the two ends. The CDR3 spans 13 residues. The CDR3 loop reads CASSVEPTYEQYF. The CDR3 bases are TGTGCCAGCAGCGTAGAGCCGACCTACGAGCAGTACTTC.

This clonotype was recorded a few times. The chain couples TRBV29-1 to TRBJ2-5; 10 bases line up with TRBD2. With the DNA end fitting TRBJ2-7 better, the J assignment may be wrong. Germline V lookup: CDR1 SQVTM, CDR2 ANQGSEA. This CDR3 spans 13 amino acids. As DNA, the CDR3 is TGCAGCGTGATGACTAGCGGGTCGGGCGAGCAGTACTTC. It specifies CSVMTSGSGEQYF.

The V call is TRBV3-1, the J call TRBJ2-1; 12 bases are a match to TRBD2. The germline gives CDR1 LGHDT, CDR2 YNNKEL (reference sequence). J was trimmed by 6 bases and V by 3 bases; bases with no gene match: 6. This CDR3 has 16 amino acids. CDR3 sequence reads: CASSHRLAGVSNEQFF. CDR3 coding DNA: TGTGCCAGCAGCCATAGACTAGCGGGAGTCTCCAATGAGCAGTTCTTC.

J is TRBJ2-3 and V is TRBV20-1; 12 bases fit TRBD2. V shed 4 bases and J 5 bases; nucleotides not matched to a gene: 10. This CDR3 comprises 16 residues. Germline-derived CDR1 and CDR2 are DFQATT and SNEGSKA (reference sequence). The CDR3 is CSATRTSGDPVDTQYF. The DNA of the CDR3 is TGCAGTGCTACCCGGACTAGCGGGGACCCAGTAGATACGCAGTATTTT.

This clonotype was counted a few times. This sequence joins TRBV4-3 and TRBJ2-1; 8 bases agree with TRBD1. Germline V gene lookup returns CDR1 LGHNA and CDR2 YSLEER. The CDR3 loop spans 17 amino acids. Trimming took 0 bases from V and 4 from J; bases not matched to a gene: 8. The CDR3 spells CASSQDLARGLYNEQFF. The CDR3 region has the DNA TGCGCCAGCAGCCAAGATTTGGCCAGGGGGCTGTACAATGAGCAGTTCTTC.

J is TRBJ1-5 and V is TRBV20-1, with 7 bases identical to TRBD1. The CDR3 sequence is 14 residues long. Per the germline V gene, CDR1 is DFQATT and CDR2 is SNEGSKA (reference sequence). Trimming cost V 5 bases and J 3 bases; bases outside gene matches: 7. The DNA for the CDR3 is TGCAGTGCTCGCAAGACAGGGCTCAATCAGCCCCAGCATTTT. Protein product: CSARKTGLNQPQHF.

V and J are TRBV6-5 and TRBJ1-4, with D uncertain. V was trimmed by 0 bases and J by 7 bases, leaving 24 bases between them. The CDR3 consists of 19 residues. Germline CDR1 and CDR2: MNHEY and SVGAGI. CDR3 amino acids: CASSYSSWSPVSFAEKLFF. The CDR3 nucleotides read TGTGCCAGCAGTTACTCGAGTTGGAGTCCGGTCAGTTTCGCTGAAAAACTGTTTTTT.

The CDR3 nucleotides read TGTGCCAGCAGCCCGAAGGGGACTAGCGGTTCCTACGAGCAGTACTTC. Translating gives CASSPKGTSGSYEQYF. The chain employs TRBV7-2 and TRBJ2-7; 11 nucleotides align to TRBD2. Trimming removed 5 bases from V and 1 base from J; junction bases left unmatched: 7. This CDR3 is built from 16 residues. The germline gives CDR1 SGHTA, CDR2 FQGNSA.